This T cell receptor (beta chain) was captured in a study of identical twins' blood T cells. Germline V gene lookup returns CDR1 SGHRS and CDR2 YFSETQ. The CDR3 is 14 amino acids. With 1 base removed from V and 8 bases from J, the gap between germline ends came to 13 bases. One entry per CDR3 protein results from TCRdb running MiXCR on the 5' RACE reads. Among about 370,000 distinct CDR3 sequences, about 28% were seen once, and the ten largest hold 5.5% to 7%. This chain connects TRBV5-1 to TRBJ2-1; D not resolved. This clonotype was sampled from a woman between 18 and 50 years old in good health. What was sequenced was PBMCs. CDR3 protein: CASSLIARIDEQFF. The CDR3, as DNA: TGCGCCAGCAGCTTGATAGCCAGGATAGATGAGCAGTTCTTC.